The next 27 T cell receptor beta chains were all read from a single sample in a study of T cell responses to AZD1222 COVID-19 vaccine. The table came from immunoSEQ multiplex PCR; TCRdb's copy has only in-frame clones and leaves some out. The sample has 50,000 to 55,000 clones, approximately 84% seen once. Sequencing used peripheral blood, obtained on day 0 of AZD1222 vaccination. These receptors came from an adult in good health.

V is TRBV7-2 and J is TRBJ2-5; no clear D gene. Germline-derived CDR1 and CDR2 are SGHTA and FQGNSA. The CDR3 totals 14 residues. The V gene lost 1 base and the J gene lost 1 base, with 7 bases spanning the gap. The CDR3 nucleotides are TGTGCCAGCAGCTTAGAAGGTAGCCAAGAGACCCAGTACTTC. This codes for CASSLEGSQETQYF.

The chain carries TRBV28 and TRBJ2-3; TRBD1 or TRBD2 may be the D gene (5 bases each). Germline-derived CDR1 and CDR2 are MDHEN and SYDVKM. Trimming stripped 10 bases from V and 6 bases from J, with 17 bases between. CDR3 length: 13 residues. CDR3 protein: CAITGQDVDTQYF. In nucleotides, the CDR3 is TGTGCCATCACGGGGCAGGACGTCGATACGCAGTATTTT.

This chain links TRBV11-3 with TRBJ2-7; 11 nucleotides agree with TRBD1. The V segment lost 5 bases and the J segment 6 bases; nucleotides outside the gene matches: 3. The CDR3 runs to 13 residues. Germline CDR1 and CDR2: SGHNT and YENEEA. This CDR3 reads CASSADRGREQYF. CDR3 coding DNA: TGTGCCAGCAGCGCGGACAGGGGGCGCGAGCAGTACTTC.

The V call is TRBV15, the J call TRBJ1-5; D remains ambiguous. Trimming removed 3 bases from V and 5 bases from J, with 11 bases in between. The CDR3 extends over 14 amino acids. The germline gives CDR1 LNHNV, CDR2 YYDKDF (reference sequence). CDR3 DNA: TGTGCCACCAGCAGTAAATTCCGTGATCAGCCCCAGCATTTT. This encodes CATSSKFRDQPQHF.

This clone was counted between two and nine times. The same CDR3 can be traced to other DNA sequences in this sample. This chain uses TRBV6-1 with TRBJ1-3; no firm D call. The CDR3 is 14 amino acids. The V and J ends lost 3 bases and 0 bases respectively, with 6 bases between them. Germline CDR1 is MNHNS and CDR2 is SASEGT. In DNA, the CDR3 is TGTGCCAGCAGTGACGGTAACTCTGGAAACACCATATATTTT. It encodes CASSDGNSGNTIYF.

This clone was recorded only once. V usage is TRBV4-2 and J usage is TRBJ1-3, with 9 bases that match TRBD1. CDR3 size: 18 residues. V trimming: 0 bases; J trimming: 4 bases; junction bases outside the gene matches: 10. Looked up from germline, CDR1 is LGHNA and CDR2 is YNFKEQ. CDR3 loop: CASSQDLSEDRGGNTIYF. The CDR3 DNA reads TGTGCCAGCAGCCAAGATCTGAGTGAGGACAGGGGAGGAAACACCATATATTTT.

The V call is TRBV7-9, the J call TRBJ1-2, with D perhaps TRBD1 (6 bases). Germline-derived CDR1 and CDR2 are SEHNR and FQNEAQ (reference sequence). The V and J ends lost 5 bases and 0 bases respectively, with 10 bases between them. This CDR3 has 14 amino acids. The CDR3 DNA follows: TGTGCCAGCAGCCCAGGGACATCTAACTATGGCTACACCTTC. The encoded protein is CASSPGTSNYGYTF.

J is TRBJ1-6 and V is TRBV18, with 9 bases that match TRBD1. Germline V CDR1 and CDR2: KGHSH, LQKENI. V lost 3 bases and J lost 5; bases outside the gene matches: 2. The CDR3 spans 15 residues. CDR3 DNA: TGTGCCAGCTCACCCAGGACAGGGGATAATTCACCCCTCCACTTT. Amino acids: CASSPRTGDNSPLHF.

The chain combines TRBV29-1 with TRBJ2-2, with a weak D call TRBD1 (5 bases). Germline CDR1 and CDR2: SQVTM and ANQGSEA. This CDR3 has 13 amino acids. V dropped 0 bases and J dropped 7 bases, with 9 bases sitting between them. DNA for the CDR3: TGCAGCGTTGAAGAAGTTCAGGGCGGGGAGCTGTTTTTT. Translation gives CSVEEVQGGELFF.

V gene TRBV11-3 combines with J gene TRBJ2-1; 7 bases are shared with TRBD2. CDR3 length: 16 amino acids. The V segment lost 0 bases and the J segment 0 bases; nucleotides outside the gene matches: 2. Germline-derived CDR1 and CDR2 are SGHNT and YENEEA. Here the CDR3 DNA reads TGTGCCAGCAGCTTAGATGGCGGGAGCTCCTACAATGAGCAGTTCTTC. Translating gives CASSLDGGSSYNEQFF.

V usage is TRBV7-8 and J usage is TRBJ1-2; D not certain. CDR1 and CDR2 (germline): SGHVS, FQNEAQ. CDR3 length equals 12 residues. Trimming cost V 3 bases and J 8 bases, with 10 bases left between them. The CDR3 reads CASSLSGRGYTF. Here the CDR3 DNA reads TGTGCCAGCAGCTTGAGTGGGAGGGGCTACACCTTC.

This CDR3 reads CASSWGTGRMNTEAFF. CDR3 DNA: TGTGCCAGCAGTTGGGGGACAGGGCGCATGAACACTGAAGCTTTCTTT. The V gene is TRBV6-5, the J gene TRBJ1-1; 9 nucleotides line up with TRBD1. Germline CDR1 reads MNHEY; CDR2 reads SVGAGI. Losses at the gene ends were 4 bases for V and 0 bases for J; bases not matched to a gene: 6. This CDR3 comprises 16 residues.

This clone came up a few times. The J gene is TRBJ1-1, the V gene TRBV9; D remains unclear. The V gene lost 3 bases and the J gene lost 1 base, with 10 bases spanning the gap. The CDR3 totals 14 residues. From germline, CDR1 is SGDLS and CDR2 YYNGEE. CDR3 residues: CASSGEQRNTEAFF. As DNA, the CDR3 is TGTGCCAGCAGCGGCGAACAGAGGAACACTGAAGCTTTCTTT.

This clone was recorded once. The V call is TRBV19, the J call TRBJ2-2; D is unresolved. Trimming took 6 bases from V and 4 from J, leaving 6 bases between them. The CDR3 spans 12 residues. Germline V gene lookup returns CDR1 LNHDA and CDR2 SQIVND (reference sequence). The CDR3 sequence: CASRVLTGELFF. The CDR3 coding sequence is TGTGCCAGTAGAGTACTCACCGGGGAGCTGTTTTTT. Together with reference TRBV19 and TRBJ2-2, the CDR3 gives the full variable domain: DGGITQSPKYLFRKEGQNVTLSCEQNLNHDAMYWYRQDPGQGLRLIYYSQIVNDFQKGDIAEGYSVSREKKESFPLTVTSAQKNPTAFYLCASRVLTGELFFGEGSRLTVL.

The CDR3 reads CASSFGADNQPQHF. In DNA form, the CDR3 reads TGTGCCAGCAGTTTTGGGGCAGACAATCAGCCCCAGCATTTT. V is TRBV27 and J is TRBJ1-5; tentative D call: TRBD1 (5 bases). The CDR3 spans 14 residues. Trimming took 3 bases from V and 3 from J, leaving 9 bases between them. Germline lookup yields CDR1 MNHEY and CDR2 SMNVEV (reference sequence).

V gene TRBV7-6 combines with J gene TRBJ1-3; TRBD1 agrees at 12 bases. This CDR3 is built from 15 residues. Germline CDR1 reads SGHVS; CDR2 reads FNYEAQ. J lost 2 bases, V lost 5 bases, and 1 base had no gene match. The CDR3 region has the DNA TGTGCCAGCAGCCGGGACAGGGGGCCTGGAAACACCATATATTTT. Its translation is CASSRDRGPGNTIYF.

This chain connects TRBV28 to TRBJ2-1; 11 positions match TRBD2. Germline V gene data show CDR1 as MDHEN and CDR2 as SYDVKM. CDR3 size: 14 residues. V trimming: 5 bases; J trimming: 4 bases; junction bases outside the gene matches: 1. The CDR3 bases are TGTGCCAGCAGTCCTAGCGGGAGGTACAATGAGCAGTTCTTC. Protein product: CASSPSGRYNEQFF.

The V call is TRBV5-6, the J call TRBJ1-4, with 7 bases fitting TRBD1. The CDR3 covers 13 residues. Germline assignment: CDR1 SGHDT and CDR2 YYEEEE. Trimming cost V 2 bases and J 11 bases; bases outside gene matches: 6. CDR3 in DNA: TGTGCCAGCAGCTTTAGTCGACAGGGTAAACTGTTTTTT. Protein sequence: CASSFSRQGKLFF.

This clone was detected once. The V gene is TRBV7-8, the J gene TRBJ2-2; 9 nucleotides agree with TRBD2. CDR1 and CDR2 (germline): SGHVS, FQNEAQ. V lost 5 bases to trimming and J lost 0 bases; unmatched junction nucleotides: 4. The CDR3 has 16 residues. The CDR3 region has the DNA TGTGCCAGCAGCCGAGCGGGGGGCGCGAACACCGGGGAGCTGTTTTTT. Encoded protein: CASSRAGGANTGELFF.

CDR3 protein: CASSFPGQGSPLHF. DNA for the CDR3: TGTGCCAGCAGCTTCCCAGGACAGGGGTCACCCCTCCACTTT. The chain links TRBV11-2 to TRBJ1-6, with 9 bases identical to TRBD1. Germline lookup yields CDR1 SGHAT and CDR2 FQNNGV. Trimming took 3 bases from V and 10 from J; bases not matched to a gene: 4. This CDR3 contains 14 residues.

The chain uses TRBV3-1 (or the pseudogene TRBV3-2) and TRBJ1-6, with 8 bases identical to TRBD1. V was pared by 5 bases and J by 8 bases, with 14 bases of the junction left unmatched. This CDR3 has 17 amino acids. CDR1 and CDR2 (germline): LGHDT, YNNKEL (reference sequence). The CDR3 DNA reads TGTGCCAGCAGCAATGGGACCGGGACAGGAAGGGATTCACCCCTCCACTTT. Amino acids: CASSNGTGTGRDSPLHF.

This clone occurred many times. The chain carries TRBV3-1 (or the pseudogene TRBV3-2) and TRBJ1-4; D possibly corresponds to TRBD1 (5 bases). Germline CDR1 and CDR2: LGHDT and YNNKEL (reference sequence). V was pared by 1 base and J by 6 bases, with 9 bases between. This CDR3 contains 14 residues. The CDR3 protein is CASSQGQSDEKLFF. The CDR3 DNA sequence: TGTGCCAGCAGCCAAGGACAGTCGGATGAAAAACTGTTTTTT.

The chain is built from TRBV18 and TRBJ1-1; D gene ambiguous. This CDR3 spans 12 amino acids. Germline-derived CDR1 and CDR2 are KGHSH and LQKENI. The germline V and J ends were trimmed by 5 bases and 10 bases, with 14 bases remaining between them. The CDR3 is CASSSRTIGAFF. CDR3 nucleotide sequence: TGTGCCAGCTCATCGAGGACCATCGGAGCTTTCTTT.

This chain links TRBV7-9 with TRBJ2-5; D remains ambiguous. Trimming removed 2 bases from V and 9 bases from J, with 13 bases in between. The CDR3 totals 13 residues. Germline CDR1 SEHNR, CDR2 FQNEAQ (reference sequence). CDR3 amino acids: CASSLRADVAQYF. The DNA of the CDR3 is TGTGCCAGCAGCTTACGTGCTGATGTAGCCCAGTACTTC.

The rearrangement links TRBV3-1 (or the pseudogene TRBV3-2) to TRBJ1-2; TRBD1 might be the D (6 bases). The V gene lost 2 bases and the J gene lost 2 bases, with 12 bases spanning the gap. The CDR3 is made up of 15 amino acids. Germline assignment: CDR1 LGHDT and CDR2 YNNKEL (reference sequence). In DNA, the CDR3 is TGTGCCAGCAGCCAATCCCAAACAGGGAACTATGGCTACACCTTC. Its translation: CASSQSQTGNYGYTF.

This sequence joins TRBV12-5 and TRBJ1-1; D gene uncertain. This CDR3 is 13 amino acids long. Trimming took off 8 bases at V and 0 bases at J, with 10 bases between the two ends. Germline lookup yields CDR1 LGHNT and CDR2 FRNRAP. The DNA for the CDR3 is TGTGCTAGTCGCGGCGGCTTGAACACTGAAGCTTTCTTT. Encoded protein: CASRGGLNTEAFF.

This chain links TRBV7-2 with TRBJ1-4, with 8 bases fitting TRBD1. The germline V gene encodes CDR1 SGHTA and CDR2 FQGNSA. The junction had 5 bases not matched to a gene; V was cut back by 2 bases and J by 6 bases. The CDR3 loop spans 15 amino acids. CDR3 nucleotides: TGTGCCAGCAGCTTAAGTACAGGGGGGGATGAAAAACTGTTTTTT. It specifies CASSLSTGGDEKLFF.